Following are 25 T cell receptor beta chains from one sample sequenced in a study of blood T cell repertoires in COVID-19. Profiling relied on immunoSEQ multiplex PCR, and the TCRdb table lists in-frame clones only, not all of them. This table has 40,000 to 45,000 clones, around nine tenths appearing once. Sequenced input: peripheral blood. The receptors come from a man aged 40-49 years with COVID-19, enrolled during active disease.

The rearrangement links TRBV19 to TRBJ2-7; D possibly corresponds to TRBD1 (6 bases). V dropped 4 bases and J dropped 7 bases, with 17 bases sitting between them. There are 14 residues in the CDR3. Germline V gene lookup returns CDR1 LNHDA and CDR2 SQIVND (reference sequence). CDR3 amino acids: CASSTGHSPGEQYF. In DNA form, the CDR3 reads TGTGCCAGTAGTACGGGACATTCTCCGGGGGAGCAGTACTTC.

This clone was observed a single time. V and J are TRBV11-3 and TRBJ2-3, with no clear D. Trimming shortened V by 4 bases and J by 9 bases, and 11 bases separated the two germline ends. CDR1 and CDR2 from the germline V gene are SGHNT and YENEEA. This CDR3 comprises 12 residues. CDR3: CASSSTLFTQYF. Here the CDR3 DNA reads TGTGCCAGCAGCTCTACTCTATTCACGCAGTATTTT.

As for this clone: At one end, the junction sequence differs from germline, possibly due to a read error. Here the CDR3 reads CASSQENTTYF. DNA of the CDR3: TGCGCCAGCAGCCAAGAAAACACCACATATTTT. The chain couples TRBV4-1 to TRBJ1-3; D not resolved. CDR1 is MGHRA, CDR2 YSYEKL, per germline. The CDR3 has 11 amino acids.

This chain uses TRBV18 with TRBJ2-1; 14 bases align to TRBD2. Trimming took 3 bases from V and 9 from J; bases not matched to a gene: 4. The V gene's germline CDR1 is KGHSH and CDR2 LQKENI. The CDR3 sequence is 15 residues long. The CDR3 sequence: CASSPTSGGAGEQFF. CDR3 sequence (DNA): TGTGCCAGCTCACCGACTAGCGGGGGGGCCGGTGAGCAGTTCTTC.

The chain has TRBV5-4 and TRBJ2-3, with 9 nucleotides matching TRBD1. Germline V CDR1 and CDR2: SGHNT, YYREEE (reference sequence). The CDR3 loop spans 15 amino acids. With V trimmed by 1 base and J by 8 bases, 8 bases remained unmatched. The CDR3 is CASSLLGQGHSTQYF. The CDR3 bases are TGTGCCAGCAGCTTGCTTGGACAGGGGCATTCTACGCAGTATTTT.

The chain combines TRBV5-6 with TRBJ2-1, with D perhaps TRBD1 (6 bases). The CDR3 is 13 amino acids. V lost 4 bases and J 6 bases, leaving 11 bases between the germline ends. Looked up from germline, CDR1 is SGHDT and CDR2 is YYEEEE. The CDR3 DNA reads TGTGCCAGCAGCCCCGGACAGTTCAATGAGCAGTTCTTC. Protein: CASSPGQFNEQFF.

This clone appeared a single time. J is TRBJ2-3 and V is TRBV18; 10 bases align to TRBD2. The junction had 7 bases not matched to a gene; V was cut back by 1 base and J by 0 bases. Germline CDR1 and CDR2: KGHSH and LQKENI. The CDR3 length is 18 residues. The CDR3 protein is CASSPRLERGGSTDTQYF. The DNA of the CDR3 is TGTGCCAGCTCACCACGATTGGAGCGGGGGGGGAGCACAGATACGCAGTATTTT. Looking up the rest from reference TRBV18 and TRBJ2-3 gives the full variable domain: NAGVMQNPRHLVRRRGQEARLRCSPMKGHSHVYWYRQLPEEGLKFMVYLQKENIIDESGMPKERFSAEFPKEGPSILRIQQVVRGDSAAYFCASSPRLERGGSTDTQYFGPGTRLTVL.

This clone was counted between two and nine times. V gene TRBV19 combines with J gene TRBJ1-4, with TRBD1 matching over 9 bases. CDR3 length: 14 amino acids. The germline CDR1 and CDR2 sequences are LNHDA and SQIVND (reference sequence). V lost 8 bases to trimming and J lost 10 bases; unmatched junction nucleotides: 11. CDR3 coding DNA: TGTGCCAGTGGGGCCGGGACAGGGAACGCAAAACTGTTTTTT. This gives the protein CASGAGTGNAKLFF.

The chain uses TRBV5-8 and TRBJ1-1, with TRBD1 matching 8 bases. V lost 3 bases to trimming and J lost 1 base; unmatched junction nucleotides: 2. This CDR3 comprises 14 residues. Germline lookup yields CDR1 SGHTS and CDR2 YDEGEE. CDR3 coding DNA: TGTGCCAGCAGCTCAGGACAGGGGAACACTGAAGCTTTCTTT. Amino acids: CASSSGQGNTEAFF.

The chain carries TRBV9 and TRBJ1-6; 8 nucleotides align to TRBD1. CDR1 and CDR2 from the germline V gene are SGDLS and YYNGEE. With V trimmed by 0 bases and J by 0 bases, 11 bases remained unmatched. The CDR3 totals 20 residues. For the CDR3, the DNA is TGTGCCAGCAGCGTAGTGGGCATCAGGGGGCCCTTCTCCTATAATTCACCCCTCCACTTT. Translation gives CASSVVGIRGPFSYNSPLHF.

The chain links TRBV7-8 to TRBJ1-1; D unclear. CDR1 is SGHVS and CDR2 is FQNEAQ in the germline V gene. V gave up 1 base and J gave up 2 bases, with 8 bases separating them. This CDR3 comprises 14 residues. The chain's CDR3 is CASSLGAFNTEAFF. DNA for the CDR3: TGTGCCAGCAGCTTAGGGGCCTTCAACACTGAAGCTTTCTTT.

As DNA, the CDR3 is TGTGCTAGTGGTTTTCCCGGGAACTCAACCGGGGAGCTGTTTTTT. Protein product: CASGFPGNSTGELFF. V usage is TRBV12-5 and J usage is TRBJ2-2, with D perhaps matching TRBD2 (5 bases). V was clipped by 3 bases and J by 5 bases, with 13 bases between them. Germline CDR1 and CDR2: LGHNT and FRNRAP. This CDR3 contains 15 residues.

This chain links TRBV5-3 with TRBJ1-6; unclear D gene. TRBV5-3 is recorded as an ORF, its role being uncertain. Trimming cost V 3 bases and J 0 bases, with 25 bases left between them. The CDR3 has 21 amino acids. The CDR3 is CARSYLEREGCRSSYNSPLHF. In nucleotides, the CDR3 is TGTGCCAGAAGCTACCTGGAGCGGGAGGGTTGCCGCAGCTCCTATAATTCACCCCTCCACTTT.

This sequence joins TRBV3-1 (or the pseudogene TRBV3-2) and TRBJ2-7; tentative D call: TRBD2 (5 bases). The CDR3 is 15 amino acids. The ends were cut back, 1 base at V and 6 bases at J, with 16 bases in the middle. The germline CDR1 and CDR2 sequences are LGHDT and YNNKEL (reference sequence). The CDR3: CASSQASGYPPEQYF. The CDR3 bases are TGTGCCAGCAGCCAAGCCTCGGGGTATCCCCCCGAGCAGTACTTC.

The genes are TRBV6-6 and TRBJ2-7; 8 nucleotides agree with TRBD1. The junction had 6 bases not matched to a gene; V was cut back by 10 bases and J by 4 bases. Germline V gives CDR1 MNHNY, CDR2 SVGAGI (reference sequence). The CDR3 is made up of 12 amino acids. CDR3 DNA: TGTGCCATCGGACAGGGTCCTTACGAGCAGTACTTC. Translating it yields CAIGQGPYEQYF.

The gene calls are TRBV6-4 and TRBJ2-7; 7 nucleotides match TRBD1. Germline loops: CDR1 MRHNA, CDR2 SNTAGT. This CDR3 has 14 amino acids. V trimming: 2 bases; J trimming: 2 bases; junction bases outside the gene matches: 3. CDR3 sequence: CASSDLGTAYEQYF. The DNA for the CDR3 is TGTGCCAGCAGTGACCTAGGGACAGCCTACGAGCAGTACTTC.

This clone was observed a few times. The chain couples TRBV2 to TRBJ1-5; 7 bases agree with TRBD1. Germline lookup yields CDR1 SNHLY and CDR2 FYNNEI. CDR3 length: 15 amino acids. V dropped 6 bases and J dropped 1; count of bases not matched to a gene: 6. CDR3: CASRGARGSNQPQHF. The CDR3 coding sequence is TGTGCCAGCAGGGGAGCCAGGGGGAGCAATCAGCCCCAGCATTTT.

The chain recombines TRBV19 with TRBJ2-3; no firm D call. Germline CDR1 and CDR2: LNHDA and SQIVND (reference sequence). V lost 4 bases and J lost 0, with 14 bases in between. The CDR3 extends over 16 amino acids. For the CDR3, the DNA is TGTGCCAGTAGTAAACCCGTGGCGGCTAGCACAGATACGCAGTATTTT. Residues: CASSKPVAASTDTQYF.

The sample holds one count of this clone. The chain is built from TRBV6-2 or TRBV6-3 and TRBJ2-3, with D maybe TRBD1 (6 bases). V was shortened by 4 bases and J by 0 bases, with 14 bases between the two germline ends. The CDR3 consists of 16 residues. Per the germline V gene, CDR1 is MNHEY and CDR2 is SVGEGT. The CDR3 region is CASSSMGQLSTDTQYF. The CDR3 bases are TGTGCCAGCAGTTCAATGGGACAATTAAGCACAGATACGCAGTATTTT.

This clone was seen a handful of times. This chain links TRBV19 with TRBJ1-4, with 9 bases that match TRBD1. In germline, CDR1 is LNHDA, CDR2 SQIVND (reference sequence). Trimming cost V 5 bases and J 8 bases; bases outside gene matches: 9. The CDR3 has 15 residues. The CDR3 coding sequence is TGTGCCAGTAGTTTCCTCCCGGGACAGGGAGAAAAACTGTTTTTT. Encoded protein: CASSFLPGQGEKLFF.

The chain recombines TRBV3-1 (or the pseudogene TRBV3-2) with TRBJ2-7; 7 positions agree with TRBD1. From germline, CDR1 is LGHDT and CDR2 YNNKEL (reference sequence). V gave up 1 base and J gave up 2 bases; unmatched junction bases: 5. The CDR3 extends over 15 amino acids. CDR3 bases: TGTGCCAGCAGCCAAGTACCGGACAGGACCTACGAGCAGTACTTC. Its translation is CASSQVPDRTYEQYF.

This sequence joins TRBV25-1 and TRBJ1-2; D may be TRBD1 (6 bases). CDR1 and CDR2 (germline): MGHDK, SYGVNS. V was pared by 5 bases and J by 0 bases, with 16 bases between. This CDR3 comprises 16 residues. The CDR3 here is CASSPKETGTNYGYTF. CDR3 nucleotide sequence: TGTGCCAGCAGTCCCAAGGAAACAGGGACTAACTATGGCTACACCTTC.

Written as DNA, the CDR3 is TGTGCCAGCTACGGAGGACCCGGGGACATTCAGTACTTC. It specifies CASYGGPGDIQYF. The rearrangement joins TRBV3-1 (or the pseudogene TRBV3-2) to TRBJ2-4; tentative D call: TRBD2 (5 bases). CDR1 is LGHDT and CDR2 is YNNKEL in the germline V gene (reference sequence). V was clipped by 8 bases and J by 8 bases, with 16 bases between them. The CDR3 length is 13 residues.

The V call is TRBV6-1, the J call TRBJ2-7; 10 nucleotides align to TRBD2. The V gene's germline CDR1 is MNHNS and CDR2 SASEGT. Unmatched junction bases numbered 7, after V lost 2 bases and J lost 6 bases. The CDR3 is 15 amino acids. CDR3 sequence reads: CASSELSGRALEQYF. CDR3 in DNA: TGTGCCAGCAGTGAATTGAGCGGGAGGGCCCTCGAGCAGTACTTC.

The rearrangement uses TRBV27 and TRBJ1-4; TRBD1 matches at 7 bases. V shed 1 base and J 5 bases; nucleotides not matched to a gene: 4. This CDR3 is built from 15 residues. Germline-derived CDR1 and CDR2 are MNHEY and SMNVEV (reference sequence). The CDR3 DNA is TGTGCCAGCAGTTTATTGGGACAGCCAAATGAAAAACTGTTTTTT. Protein: CASSLLGQPNEKLFF. Based on the CDR3 plus reference TRBV27 and TRBJ1-4, the full variable domain is EAQVTQNPRYLITVTGKKLTVTCSQNMNHEYMSWYRQDPGLGLRQIYYSMNVEVTDKGDVPEGYKVSRKEKRNFPLILESPSPNQTSLYFCASSLLGQPNEKLFFGSGTQLSVL.